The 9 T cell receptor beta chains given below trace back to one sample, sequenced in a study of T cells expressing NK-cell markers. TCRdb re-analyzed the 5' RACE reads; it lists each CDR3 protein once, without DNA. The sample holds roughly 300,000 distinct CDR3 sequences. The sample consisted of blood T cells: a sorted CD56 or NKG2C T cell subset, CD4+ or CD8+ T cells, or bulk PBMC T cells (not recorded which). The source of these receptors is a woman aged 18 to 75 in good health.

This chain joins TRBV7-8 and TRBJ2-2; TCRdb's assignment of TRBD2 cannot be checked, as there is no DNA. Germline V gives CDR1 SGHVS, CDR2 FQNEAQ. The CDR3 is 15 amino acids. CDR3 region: CASSWSGIVGGELFF.

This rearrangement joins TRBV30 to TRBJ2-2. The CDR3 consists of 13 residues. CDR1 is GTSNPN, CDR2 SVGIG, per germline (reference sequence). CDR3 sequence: CAWRRSFAGELFF.

CDR3 sequence: CASLIRGDTQYF. The rearrangement links TRBV11-2 to TRBJ2-3; the TRBD1 assignment by TCRdb is unverifiable without DNA. The CDR3 totals 12 residues. From germline, CDR1 is SGHAT and CDR2 FQNNGV.

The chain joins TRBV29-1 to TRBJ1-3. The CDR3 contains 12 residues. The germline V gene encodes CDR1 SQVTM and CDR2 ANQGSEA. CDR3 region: CSGSISGNTIYF.

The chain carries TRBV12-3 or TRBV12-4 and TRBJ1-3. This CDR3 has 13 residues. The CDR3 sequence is CASSLGMGNTIYF.

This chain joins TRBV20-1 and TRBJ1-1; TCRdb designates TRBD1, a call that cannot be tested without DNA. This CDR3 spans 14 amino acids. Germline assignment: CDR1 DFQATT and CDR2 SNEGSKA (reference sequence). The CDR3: CSARVSDRGTEAFF.

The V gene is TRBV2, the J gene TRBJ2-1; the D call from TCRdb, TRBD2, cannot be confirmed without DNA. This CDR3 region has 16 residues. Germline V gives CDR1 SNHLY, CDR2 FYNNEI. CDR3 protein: CASSAQTSGSTGEQFF.

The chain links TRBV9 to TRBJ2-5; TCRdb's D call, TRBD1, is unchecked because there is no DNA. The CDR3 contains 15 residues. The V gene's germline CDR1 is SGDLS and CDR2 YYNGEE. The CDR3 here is CASSVGQAKGETQYF.

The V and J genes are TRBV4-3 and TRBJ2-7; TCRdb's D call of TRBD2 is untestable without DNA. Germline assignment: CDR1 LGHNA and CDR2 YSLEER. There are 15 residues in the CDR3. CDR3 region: CASSQLGDYIYEQYF.